The sequence of this T cell receptor (beta chain) was determined in a study of blood T cell repertoires in COVID-19. The wider study: Both acute and convalescent COVID-19 samples were obtained from the United States, Italy and Spain. The analysed material was cDNA or gDNA that came from T cells, B-cell-depleted T cells, or PBMCs.

V lost 11 bases to trimming and J lost 5 bases; unmatched junction nucleotides: 3. CDR3 size: 11 residues. CDR1 LNHNV and CDR2 YYDKDF come from the germline V gene (reference sequence). Original processing methods: By means of reference gene primer amplification, nucleated cell counts were estimated. Here immunoSEQ multiplex PCR was the method, and the copy in TCRdb shows in-frame clones only, minus some. The V and J calls and the clone size are those of that table, but D and trimming were determined from the DNA. The sample shows roughly 70,000 clones, roughly 77% of them seen only once. The TCR comes from a woman in her 70s with acute or convalescent COVID-19. The rearrangement links TRBV15 to TRBJ2-7; 10 nucleotides match TRBD1. Material for sequencing was peripheral blood. CDR3 region: CASGQGDEQYF. For the CDR3, the DNA is TGTGCCTCCGGACAGGGGGACGAGCAGTACTTC.